The entry below gives a single T cell receptor (beta chain) sequence along with its context. This entry belongs to a study of OX40 agonist ivuxolimab in advanced cancers. Study summary: The dose-escalation cohort had hepatocellular carcinoma, melanoma, renal cell or head and neck cancer.

TCRdb keeps only in-frame clones here, not all; method: immunoSEQ multiplex PCR. The repertoire consists of tens of thousands of clones, with 75% to 95% occurring once and the leading ten covering approximately 0.41%. Germline lookup yields CDR1 SQVTM and CDR2 ANQGSEA. V dropped 2 bases and J dropped 7 bases, with 9 bases sitting between them. The CDR3 covers 12 residues. This clonotype originated in an adult with an advanced solid tumor such as melanoma, head and neck, liver or kidney cancer. This chain uses TRBV29-1 with TRBJ2-1, with a weak D call TRBD1 (6 bases). The sample was CD4+ or CD8+ T cells sorted from blood, taken in a trial of the OX40 agonist ivuxolimab. CDR3 nucleotide sequence: TGCAGCGTTGAACCAGGGGTGAATGAGCAGTTCTTC. It encodes CSVEPGVNEQFF.